One sample yielded the 29 T cell receptor beta chains listed below, sequenced in a study of vaccination effects on CD4 cells after COVID-19. Using viral peptide pools, the ViraFEST assay grew out antigen-specific CD4+ T cells prior to sequencing. A roughly ten-day culture period preceded the isolation of CD4+ T cells. Documented for the person is a PCR-confirmed SARS-CoV-2 infection occurring between March and December 2020. Libraries were prepared by immunoSEQ multiplex PCR; TCRdb keeps only in-frame clonotypes and omits some of them. This repertoire shows about 36,000 clones, 70% to 80% found once; its top ten account for 15% to 20%. These receptors are not linked to any known antigen. The specimen comprised CD4+ T cells from PBMCs cultured with HCoV-NL63 spike peptides, sampled before COVID-19 vaccination. Source of these receptors: a human donor who had a prior SARS-CoV-2 infection.

This clone is a singleton in its sample. The chain uses TRBV6-1 and TRBJ1-4; possibly TRBD1 for D (5 bases). Trimming took off 3 bases at V and 6 bases at J, with 11 bases between the two ends. This CDR3 is 14 amino acids long. The V gene's germline CDR1 is MNHNS and CDR2 SASEGT. The CDR3 spells CASSEGVWDEKLFF. CDR3 DNA: TGTGCCAGCAGTGAGGGGGTTTGGGATGAAAAACTGTTTTTT.

This clone was counted between two and nine times. V is TRBV6-5 and J is TRBJ2-1, with 10 bases fitting TRBD2. Germline V gene sequence: CDR1 MNHEY, CDR2 SVGAGI. The junction had 9 bases not matched to a gene; V was cut back by 7 bases and J by 6 bases. This CDR3 contains 15 residues. The CDR3 loop is CASTVTSGTPNEQFF. In DNA, the CDR3 is TGTGCCAGCACCGTAACTAGCGGGACCCCCAATGAGCAGTTCTTC.

The V and J genes are TRBV6-5 and TRBJ1-4; 9 bases agree with TRBD1. Germline V CDR1 and CDR2: MNHEY, SVGAGI. The CDR3 consists of 16 residues. Losses at the gene ends were 2 bases for V and 1 base for J; bases not matched to a gene: 2. Here the CDR3 reads CASSYGGQGTNEKLFF. For the CDR3, the DNA is TGTGCCAGCAGTTACGGGGGACAGGGAACTAATGAAAAACTGTTTTTT.

The chain combines TRBV13 with TRBJ1-6; the D gene is possibly TRBD1 (6 bases). Germline loops: CDR1 PRHDT, CDR2 FYEKMQ (reference sequence). Trimming took 6 bases from V and 0 from J, leaving 12 bases between them. There are 16 residues in the CDR3. In DNA, the CDR3 is TGTGCCAGCAGGAGTACAGGGAGCTCCTATAATTCACCCCTCCACTTT. It encodes CASRSTGSSYNSPLHF. Full variable domain (rest looked up from reference TRBV13 and TRBJ1-6): AAGVIQSPRHLIKEKRETATLKCYPIPRHDTVYWYQQGPGQDPQFLISFYEKMQSDKGSIPDRFSAQQFSDYHSELNMSSLELGDSALYFCASRSTGSSYNSPLHFGNGTRLTVT.

The chain is built from TRBV7-9 and TRBJ1-3; D gene ambiguous. Germline V gene data show CDR1 as SEHNR and CDR2 as FQNEAQ (reference sequence). The CDR3 is 16 residues long. V lost 5 bases to trimming and J lost 2 bases, with 16 bases between them. The CDR3: CASSALTFVAGNTIYF. In DNA, the CDR3 is TGTGCCAGCAGCGCGCTGACTTTTGTCGCTGGAAACACCATATATTTT.

The CDR3 DNA follows: TGTGCCAGTCGACCCAAATGGACGGCCGCTAACTATGGCTACACCTTC. It yields the protein CASRPKWTAANYGYTF. The chain recombines TRBV19 with TRBJ1-2; the D is unclear. V was trimmed by 8 bases and J by 0 bases, leaving 19 bases between them. The CDR3 covers 16 residues. The germline V gene encodes CDR1 LNHDA and CDR2 SQIVND (reference sequence).

The CDR3 DNA is TGTGCCAGCTCACCAGGCAGGGATCAGCCCCAGCATTTT. Its protein product is CASSPGRDQPQHF. The chain carries TRBV18 and TRBJ1-5; possibly TRBD1 for D (5 bases). Germline V CDR1 and CDR2: KGHSH, LQKENI. CDR3 length: 13 residues. V gave up 2 bases and J gave up 5 bases, with 7 bases separating them. The full variable domain, with the rest looked up from reference TRBV18 and TRBJ1-5, is NAGVMQNPRHLVRRRGQEARLRCSPMKGHSHVYWYRQLPEEGLKFMVYLQKENIIDESGMPKERFSAEFPKEGPSILRIQQVVRGDSAAYFCASSPGRDQPQHFGDGTRLSIL.

The chain has TRBV11-3 and TRBJ2-2, with D tentatively TRBD2 (5 bases). Germline lookup yields CDR1 SGHNT and CDR2 YENEEA. Trimming removed 5 bases from V and 5 bases from J, with 12 bases in between. The CDR3 is 14 residues long. In DNA, the CDR3 is TGTGCCAGCAGCCCCGGACGGGAAACCGGGGAGCTGTTTTTT. This gives the protein CASSPGRETGELFF.

The chain recombines TRBV5-1 with TRBJ1-6, with a weak D call TRBD1 (5 bases). Germline assignment: CDR1 SGHRS and CDR2 YFSETQ. The CDR3 covers 16 residues. Trimming took off 4 bases at V and 9 bases at J, with 20 bases between the two ends. CDR3 sequence: CASSLGTLEWASPLHF. CDR3 nucleotide sequence: TGCGCCAGCAGCCTCGGGACTCTTGAATGGGCTTCACCCCTCCACTTT.

The CDR3 protein is CAWSVFGPNYGYTF. The CDR3 DNA reads as TGTGCCTGGAGTGTGTTCGGGCCTAACTATGGCTACACCTTC. The chain employs TRBV30 and TRBJ1-2; D call uncertain. V was shortened by 0 bases and J by 0 bases, with 8 bases between the two germline ends. This CDR3 contains 14 residues. From germline, CDR1 is GTSNPN and CDR2 SVGIG (reference sequence).

The V and J genes are TRBV6-5 and TRBJ1-1; 8 bases match TRBD1. The J segment lost 11 bases and the V segment lost 10 bases, leaving 9 bases of the junction unmatched. The V gene's germline CDR1 is MNHEY and CDR2 SVGAGI. This CDR3 contains 11 residues. In DNA, the CDR3 is TGTGCCATCAGAGTGGACAGGGTTGCTTTCTTT. The encoded protein is CAIRVDRVAFF.

This clone was observed a few times. The chain uses TRBV7-3 and TRBJ2-1; D is undetermined. CDR1 SGHTA and CDR2 FQGTGA come from the germline V gene. V lost 5 bases and J 2 bases, leaving 25 bases between the germline ends. This CDR3 comprises 19 residues. The CDR3: CASSPQPYPAFGPYNEQFF. The CDR3 bases are TGTGCCAGCAGCCCCCAACCTTATCCTGCCTTCGGGCCCTACAATGAGCAGTTCTTC.

The rearrangement uses TRBV6-6 and TRBJ1-6, with 8 bases lining up with TRBD1. V lost 6 bases, J lost 6 bases, and 7 bases stayed unmatched. Germline-derived CDR1 and CDR2 are MNHNY and SVGAGI (reference sequence). This CDR3 has 15 amino acids. The CDR3 is CASRAGQAINSPLHF. In DNA form, the CDR3 reads TGTGCCAGCAGAGCGGGACAGGCAATTAATTCACCCCTCCACTTT.

This clone has only one observation. The V gene is TRBV9, the J gene TRBJ1-5; D is unresolved. From germline, CDR1 is SGDLS and CDR2 YYNGEE. The CDR3 runs to 15 residues. Trimming removed 0 bases from V and 5 bases from J, with 12 bases in between. The CDR3, as DNA: TGTGCCAGCAGCGTAGAAGGGTATTTCGATCAGCCCCAGCATTTT. Amino acids: CASSVEGYFDQPQHF.

This sequence joins TRBV10-3 and TRBJ2-6, with 12 positions matching TRBD1. The CDR3 has 17 residues. The germline V gene encodes CDR1 ENHRY and CDR2 SYGVKD. Trimming cost V 4 bases and J 6 bases; bases outside gene matches: 7. DNA for the CDR3: TGTGCCATCAGTGGGGGACAGGGGGCTTTGGAGGCCAACGTCCTGACTTTC. Translating it yields CAISGGQGALEANVLTF.

J is TRBJ1-3 and V is TRBV2; no clear D. The V end lost 6 bases, the J end lost 2 bases, and 5 bases lay between the germline ends. The length of the CDR3 is 12 residues. Germline V CDR1 and CDR2: SNHLY, FYNNEI. In DNA form, the CDR3 reads TGTGCCAGCAGGGGAGCTGGAAACACCATATATTTT. Amino acid sequence: CASRGAGNTIYF.

V usage is TRBV5-1 and J usage is TRBJ2-7; no definite D call. The CDR3 is 13 amino acids. V gave up 2 bases and J gave up 3 bases, with 9 bases separating them. Germline CDR1 reads SGHRS; CDR2 reads YFSETQ. The CDR3 is CASSFEASYEQYF. CDR3 DNA sequence: TGCGCCAGCAGCTTCGAGGCCAGCTACGAGCAGTACTTC.

The chain combines TRBV4-2 with TRBJ1-1; D may be TRBD1 (5 bases). There are 15 residues in the CDR3. Trimming left V 1 base short and J 8 bases short, with 17 bases between. Germline CDR1 LGHNA, CDR2 YNFKEQ. The CDR3, as DNA: TGTGCCAGCAGCCAAGGACACGCGGAAGGGGACGAAGCTTTCTTT. Translation: CASSQGHAEGDEAFF.

This chain connects TRBV7-2 to TRBJ2-3, with TRBD2 matching 13 bases. Germline V gene data show CDR1 as SGHTA and CDR2 as FQGNSA. This CDR3 contains 18 residues. With V trimmed by 5 bases and J by 0 bases, 8 bases remained unmatched. The chain's CDR3 is CASSPQGLAGSSTDTQYF. CDR3 bases: TGTGCCAGCAGCCCACAGGGACTAGCGGGGTCTAGCACAGATACGCAGTATTTT. The full variable domain, completed using reference TRBV7-2 and TRBJ2-3, is GAGVSQSPSNKVTEKGKDVELRCDPISGHTALYWYRQSLGQGLEFLIYFQGNSAPDKSGLPSDRFSAERTGGSVSTLTIQRTQQEDSAVYLCASSPQGLAGSSTDTQYFGPGTRLTVL.

The chain joins TRBV10-3 to TRBJ2-3; 7 bases match TRBD2. The CDR3 sequence is 16 residues long. Trimming removed 2 bases from V and 6 bases from J; junction bases left unmatched: 11. Germline V gene lookup returns CDR1 ENHRY and CDR2 SYGVKD. As DNA, the CDR3 is TGTGCCATCAGTGAGGTTAGCGGGCCCATCCCGGATACGCAGTATTTT. It specifies CAISEVSGPIPDTQYF.

The chain recombines TRBV6-6 with TRBJ1-3; the D is unclear. Germline lookup yields CDR1 MNHNY and CDR2 SVGAGI (reference sequence). Trimming cost V 6 bases and J 4 bases, with 19 bases left between them. This CDR3 contains 16 residues. CDR3 nucleotide sequence: TGTGCCAGCAGCCAGGACCCCTCGACCGGCGGAAACACCATATATTTT. Residues: CASSQDPSTGGNTIYF.

In this sample, this clone turned up a few times. This chain joins TRBV9 and TRBJ2-1, with a tentative D call TRBD2 (5 bases). This CDR3 has 13 amino acids. From germline, CDR1 is SGDLS and CDR2 YYNGEE. Trimming took 2 bases from V and 9 from J, leaving 12 bases between them. The CDR3 nucleotides are TGTGCCAGCAGCGTGGACGAAACTAGTGAGCAGTTCTTC. Its protein is CASSVDETSEQFF.

This clone was counted a few times. The chain employs TRBV30 and TRBJ1-4; possible D gene TRBD1, 5 bases. This CDR3 region has 14 residues. V was clipped by 2 bases and J by 5 bases, with 12 bases between them. Germline V gene data show CDR1 as GTSNPN and CDR2 as SVGIG (reference sequence). The CDR3 nucleotides are TGTGCCTGGAGTCTCGACAACAGGAATGAAAAACTGTTTTTT. It codes for CAWSLDNRNEKLFF.

This chain links TRBV30 with TRBJ2-5; 9 bases fit TRBD2. The CDR3 consists of 15 residues. V was clipped by 1 base and J by 4 bases; unmatched bases: 7. CDR1 and CDR2 (germline): GTSNPN, SVGIG (reference sequence). The chain's CDR3 is CAWSGGLAGLETQYF. CDR3 nucleotides: TGTGCCTGGAGTGGGGGACTAGCCGGGCTAGAGACCCAGTACTTC.

The chain links TRBV5-1 to TRBJ2-6; no firm D call. Trimming shortened V by 0 bases and J by 0 bases, and 4 bases separated the two germline ends. This CDR3 is 15 amino acids long. Germline values: CDR1 SGHRS, CDR2 YFSETQ. CDR3 amino acids: CASSLDSSGANVLTF. The DNA for the CDR3 is TGCGCCAGCAGCTTGGACAGCTCTGGGGCCAACGTCCTGACTTTC.

This clone has a single count. The chain carries TRBV7-9 and TRBJ2-2, with 9 bases matching TRBD2. J gave up 1 base and V 5 bases, and 8 bases lay outside the gene matches. There are 17 residues in the CDR3. Germline V CDR1 and CDR2: SEHNR, FQNEAQ (reference sequence). The CDR3 DNA reads TGTGCCAGCAGCCCTGCGGGGGGGGCAGGGAACACCGGGGAGCTGTTTTTT. It translates to CASSPAGGAGNTGELFF. Looking up the rest from reference TRBV7-9 and TRBJ2-2 gives the full variable domain: DTGVSQNPRHKITKRGQNVTFRCDPISEHNRLYWYRQTLGQGPEFLTYFQNEAQLEKSRLLSDRFSAERPKGSFSTLEIQRTEQGDSAMYLCASSPAGGAGNTGELFFGEGSRLTVL.

This clone was recorded a few times. V usage is TRBV2 and J usage is TRBJ1-4; D unclear. The CDR3 runs to 13 residues. V was clipped by 6 bases and J by 8 bases, with 13 bases between them. Per the germline V gene, CDR1 is SNHLY and CDR2 is FYNNEI. The CDR3, as DNA: TGTGCCAGCAGCGGGTCCGGAACAGAAAAACTGTTTTTT. Amino acid sequence: CASSGSGTEKLFF.

The chain employs TRBV25-1 and TRBJ2-1; weak D call: TRBD2 (6 bases). CDR1 and CDR2 (germline): MGHDK, SYGVNS. V was trimmed by 3 bases and J by 8 bases, leaving 11 bases between them. The CDR3 loop spans 13 amino acids. The CDR3 loop is CASSEIGGHEQFF. The CDR3 region has the DNA TGTGCCAGCAGTGAGATCGGGGGTCATGAGCAGTTCTTC.

The chain links TRBV2 to TRBJ2-1, with 9 bases aligning to TRBD2. Germline V CDR1 and CDR2: SNHLY, FYNNEI. The CDR3 consists of 14 residues. V gave up 5 bases and J gave up 9 bases; unmatched junction bases: 8. CDR3 nucleotide sequence: TGTGCCAGCAGTCGGCGGGAGGGCTTACTTGAGCAGTTCTTC. Translating it yields CASSRREGLLEQFF. The full variable domain, its missing parts supplied by reference TRBV2 and TRBJ2-1, is EPEVTQTPSHQVTQMGQEVILRCVPISNHLYFYWYRQILGQKVEFLVSFYNNEISEKSEIFDDQFSVERPDGSNFTLKIRSTKLEDSAMYFCASSRREGLLEQFFGPGTRLTVL.